This TCR beta chain was sequenced in a study of T cell repertoires in cytomegalovirus infection. At the level of the study: CMV infection plus the matching HLA type was flagged by public TCR beta signatures.

This clonotype was seen just once. As yet, its antigen is unknown. Notes on the study in general: It was HLA-C-restricted CMV-specific TCR beta clonotypes that dominated the response ex vivo. The study identified carriers of CMV plus the relevant HLA from cumulative public TCR beta family frequency.

In TCRdb, the reads were re-called with MiXCR into one record per CDR3 protein. The table lists 300,000 or so distinct CDR3 sequences, roughly 24% of them singletons. The V and J ends lost 5 bases and 2 bases, in that order; junction bases with no gene match: 9. CDR3 length: 17 residues. Germline-derived CDR1 and CDR2 are SGHTA and FQGNSA. Specimen: PBMCs. The source is a human donor in good health (CMV status not recorded). Some clones in this sample may be carry-over from other donors' samples. This sequence joins TRBV7-2 and TRBJ2-1, with 10 nucleotides matching TRBD2. The CDR3: CASSPNSGRLTYNEQFF. In DNA form, the CDR3 reads TGTGCCAGCAGCCCGAATAGCGGGAGGCTAACCTACAATGAGCAGTTCTTC. Complete variable domain (other parts from reference TRBV7-2 and TRBJ2-1): GAGVSQSPSNKVTEKGKDVELRCDPISGHTALYWYRQSLGQGLEFLIYFQGNSAPDKSGLPSDRFSAERTGGSVSTLTIQRTQQEDSAVYLCASSPNSGRLTYNEQFFGPGTRLTVL.